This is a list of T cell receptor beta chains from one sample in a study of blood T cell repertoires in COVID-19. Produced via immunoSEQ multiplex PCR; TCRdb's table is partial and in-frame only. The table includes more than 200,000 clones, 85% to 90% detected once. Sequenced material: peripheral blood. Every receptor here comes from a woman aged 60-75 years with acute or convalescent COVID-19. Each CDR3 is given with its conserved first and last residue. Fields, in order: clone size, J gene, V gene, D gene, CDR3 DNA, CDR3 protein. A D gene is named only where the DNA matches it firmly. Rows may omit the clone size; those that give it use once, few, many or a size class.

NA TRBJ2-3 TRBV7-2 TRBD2 TGTGCCAGCAGTCCCGGGGGGGGCGCGGATACGCAGTATTTT CASSPGGGADTQYF
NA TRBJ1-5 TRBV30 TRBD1 TGTGCCTGGAGTTTAGGGACAGTTGTCGGTCAGCCCCAGCATTTT CAWSLGTVVGQPQHF
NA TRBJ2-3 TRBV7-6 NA TGTGCCAGCAGCTTAATGGGTAGCAGCTCTAGCACAGATACGCAGTATTTT CASSLMGSSSSTDTQYF
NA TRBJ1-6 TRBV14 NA TGTGCCAGCAGCCAAGGACCGGGAGTCTATAATTCACCCCTCCACTTT CASSQGPGVYNSPLHF
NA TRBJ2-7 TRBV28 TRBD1 TGTGCCAGCAGTTTTCAACCGGGACAGGGGGCGTACGAGCAGTACTTC CASSFQPGQGAYEQYF
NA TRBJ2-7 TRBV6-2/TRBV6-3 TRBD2 TGTGCCAGCAGTACGACTAGCGGTTCCTACGAGCAGTACTTC CASSTTSGSYEQYF
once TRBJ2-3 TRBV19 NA TGTGCCACCTCAGGCAGGGATAGGGGAGATACGCAGTATTTT CATSGRDRGDTQYF
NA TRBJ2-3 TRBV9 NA TGTGCCAGCAGCGTAGAAGGCGGTACAGATACGCAGTATTTT CASSVEGGTDTQYF
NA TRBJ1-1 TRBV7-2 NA TGTGCCAGCAGCTCCCGCGGGGGAACAATGAACACTGAAGCTTTCTTT CASSSRGGTMNTEAFF
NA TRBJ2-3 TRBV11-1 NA TGTGCCAGCAGTTTGGGGGGGCGGAGCACAGATACGCAGTATTTT CASSLGGRSTDTQYF
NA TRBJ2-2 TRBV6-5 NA TGTGCCAGTCGTCGGACTTCTCCTCGCGGGGAGCTGTTTTTT CASRRTSPRGELFF
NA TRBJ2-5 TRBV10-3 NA TGTGCCATCCGTGGGGAGGTTGCCGGGGAGACCCAGTACTTC CAIRGEVAGETQYF
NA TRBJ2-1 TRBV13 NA TGTGCCAGCAGCTTGAGGACTCTATCCTACAATGAGCAGTTCTTC CASSLRTLSYNEQFF
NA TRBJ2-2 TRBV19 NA TGTGCCAGTAGTATTTCCCTAGCAGCCGGGGAGCTGTTTTTT CASSISLAAGELFF
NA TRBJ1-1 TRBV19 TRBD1 TGTGCCAGTAGTGTGACAGGGGGCGGCACTGAAGCTTTCTTT CASSVTGGGTEAFF
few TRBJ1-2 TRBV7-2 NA TGTGCCAGCAGCTTAGCGAATGGGGGCGCTAACTATGGCTACACCTTC CASSLANGGANYGYTF
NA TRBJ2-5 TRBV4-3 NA TGCGCCAGCAGCCAAGGACGTAGGGGAAAGGGAATTGGAGAGACCCAGTACTTC CASSQGRRGKGIGETQYF
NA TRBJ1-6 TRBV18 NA TGTGCCAGCTCACCACCTTCGGGGGTTAATTCACCCCTCCACTTT CASSPPSGVNSPLHF
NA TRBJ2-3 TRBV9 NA TGTGCCAGCGGTATAGCGACTAGCACAGATACGCAGTATTTT CASGIATSTDTQYF
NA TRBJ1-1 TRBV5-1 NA TGCGCCAGCAGCTTGGGGTCGCAGGGAACTGAAGCTTTCTTT CASSLGSQGTEAFF
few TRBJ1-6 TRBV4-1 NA TGCGCCAGCAGCCATCCTCAGGGTTTCAATTCACCCCTCCACTTT CASSHPQGFNSPLHF
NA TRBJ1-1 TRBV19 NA TGTGCCAGTAGTTCAGGGCCAGGGTCAGCTTTCTTT CASSSGPGSAFF
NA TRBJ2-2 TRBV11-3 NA TGTGCCAGCAGCTTAGATATTGGCGGCGGGGAGCTGTTTTTT CASSLDIGGGELFF
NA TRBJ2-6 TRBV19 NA TGTGCCAGTAGTATTCCTACCTCCCTCTCTGGGGCCAACGTCCTGACTTTC CASSIPTSLSGANVLTF
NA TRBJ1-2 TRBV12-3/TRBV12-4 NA TGTGCCAGCTGCTACCTTAACTATGGCTACACCTTC CASCYLNYGYTF
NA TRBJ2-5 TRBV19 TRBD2 TGTGCCAGGAGGATGGGGGGGTGGGCAGAGACCCAGTACTTC CARRMGGWAETQYF
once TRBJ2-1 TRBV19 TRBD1 TGTGCCAGTAGTTTCGGCTACCAGGGGGTATACAATGAGCAGTTCTTC CASSFGYQGVYNEQFF
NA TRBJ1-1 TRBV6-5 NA TGTGCCAGCAGTTACCAGGGTTCATCCACTGAAGCTTTCTTT CASSYQGSSTEAFF
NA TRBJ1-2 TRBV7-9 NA TGTGCCAGCAGCCCGGACATAAACTATGGCTACACCTTC CASSPDINYGYTF
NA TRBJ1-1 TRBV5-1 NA TGCGCCAGCCAACCCACGACAGGCAGGGGAGGGGGGGACACTGAAGCTTTCTTT CASQPTTGRGGGDTEAFF
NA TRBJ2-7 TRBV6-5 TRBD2 TGTGCCACTAGTAGCGGGAGCATTCGCGAGCAGTACTTC CATSSGSIREQYF
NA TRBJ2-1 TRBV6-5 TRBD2 TGTGCCACCCTGACTAGCGGGGGGGGTACCAATGAGCAGTTCTTC CATLTSGGGTNEQFF
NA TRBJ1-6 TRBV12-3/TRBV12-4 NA TGTGCCAGTGGGGACATCCTTGATTCACCCCTCCACTTT CASGDILDSPLHF
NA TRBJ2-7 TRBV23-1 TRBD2 TGCGCCAGCAGTCCCGGGGGGGGAACCTACGAGCAGTACTTC CASSPGGGTYEQYF
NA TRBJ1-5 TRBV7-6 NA TGTGCCAGCAGCCCATCCGGGTTCCAAGGAGCCCAGCATTTT CASSPSGFQGAQHF
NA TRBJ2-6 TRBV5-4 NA TGTGCCAGCAGCTTGGTGGGGGGAACTGGGGCCAACGTCCTGACTTTC CASSLVGGTGANVLTF
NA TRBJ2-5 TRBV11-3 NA TGTGCCAGCAAGGGGGGGGGACCCCAAGAGACCCAGTACTTC CASKGGGPQETQYF
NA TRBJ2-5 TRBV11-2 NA TGTGCCAGCAGCTTAGGGGTTTCCGGACTCAAAGCAGAGACCCAGTACTTC CASSLGVSGLKAETQYF
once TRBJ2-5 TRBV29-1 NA TGCAGCGTTGGCGGGGTACAAGAGACCCAGTACTTC CSVGGVQETQYF
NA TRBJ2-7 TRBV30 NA TGTGCCTGGAGTGCTGGCAGGTCCTACGAGCAGTACTTC CAWSAGRSYEQYF
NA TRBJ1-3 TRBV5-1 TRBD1 TGCGCCAGCAGCTCGCAGGGGGGAGAAGGAAACACCATATATTTT CASSSQGGEGNTIYF
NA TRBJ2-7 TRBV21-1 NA NA CASSSIPRGQRGYQCVSYEQYF
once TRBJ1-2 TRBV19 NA TGTGCCAGTAGTGTCCTGGGGCCTGAAGGCTACACCTTC CASSVLGPEGYTF
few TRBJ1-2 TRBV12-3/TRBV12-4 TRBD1 TGTGCCAGCGACTTCGGCGACAGGGAAGGCTACACCTTC CASDFGDREGYTF
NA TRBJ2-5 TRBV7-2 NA TGTGCCAGCAGCCTGGGCAGTGGGCGAAAAGAGACCCAGTACTTC CASSLGSGRKETQYF
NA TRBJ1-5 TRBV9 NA TGTGCCAGCAGTGGGGGGTCTGGCCAGCCCCAGCATTTT CASSGGSGQPQHF
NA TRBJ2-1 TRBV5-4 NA TGTGCCAGCAGCTTGGACAGGGCCACCTACAATGAGCAGTTCTTC CASSLDRATYNEQFF
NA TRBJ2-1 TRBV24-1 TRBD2 TGTGCCACCAGTAGGGTAGCGGGAGGGCACAATGAGCAGTTCTTC CATSRVAGGHNEQFF
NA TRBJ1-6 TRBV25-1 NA TGTGCCAGCAGTGGAGACCCACGCGGGGCTAATTCACCCCTCCACTTT CASSGDPRGANSPLHF
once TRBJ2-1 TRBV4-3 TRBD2 TGCGCCAGCAGCCAGATATCGGGACTAGCGGGAGGCAATGAGCAGTTCTTC CASSQISGLAGGNEQFF
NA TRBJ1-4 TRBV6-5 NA TGTGCCAGCAGACAGGGTACTTCTAATGAAAAACTGTTTTTT CASRQGTSNEKLFF
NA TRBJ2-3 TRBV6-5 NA TGTGCCAGCAGTTACAGGGGGAACACAGATACGCAGTATTTT CASSYRGNTDTQYF
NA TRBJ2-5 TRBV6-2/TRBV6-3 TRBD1 TGTGCCAGCAGTGGGACAGGGGTTGAGACCCAGTACTTC CASSGTGVETQYF
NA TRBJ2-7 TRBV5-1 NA TGCGCCAGCAGCCAGCCCAAGCCGAGCGACGAGCAGTACTTC CASSQPKPSDEQYF
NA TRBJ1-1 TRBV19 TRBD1 TGTGCCAGTAGTCTCAGACAGGGGATGAGGACTGAAGCTTTCTTT CASSLRQGMRTEAFF
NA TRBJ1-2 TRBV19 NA TGTGCCAGTAGTTCCCCGGGATTTAACTATGGCTACACCTTC CASSSPGFNYGYTF
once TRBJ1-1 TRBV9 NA TGTGCCAGCAGCCCACAGGTGGAGAACACTGAAGCTTTCTTT CASSPQVENTEAFF
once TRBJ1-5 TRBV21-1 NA TGTGCCAGCAGCAAGCGGACAGGGGGAGATCAGCCCCAGCATTTT CASSKRTGGDQPQHF